This TCR beta chain was recovered during a study of blood T cell repertoires in COVID-19. This CDR3 comprises 16 residues. The trim removed 0 bases at V and 2 bases at J, leaving 5 bases unmatched. Germline CDR1 reads SGHRS; CDR2 reads YFSETQ. Seattle cases were enrolled at active infection and followed longitudinally. Produced via immunoSEQ multiplex PCR; TCRdb's table is partial and in-frame only. This sample carries approximately 270,000 clones, roughly 84% of them seen once, and the ten largest clones take approximately 14%. This clonotype originated in a person aged 70 to 85 with COVID-19, enrolled during active disease. J is TRBJ2-3 and V is TRBV5-1; 8 nucleotides match TRBD2. Sequencing used peripheral blood. The CDR3 region is CASSLVSGDTTDTQYF. As DNA, the CDR3 is TGCGCCAGCAGCTTGGTTAGCGGGGACACCACAGATACGCAGTATTTT.